Shown below are 25 T cell receptor beta chains from a single sample sequenced in a study of blood T cell repertoires in COVID-19. This table comes from immunoSEQ multiplex PCR, and its TCRdb copy is limited to in-frame clones, with some not included. The table shows 180,000 or so clones, with about 84% occurring only once. The material sequenced was peripheral blood. The receptors come from a person between 70 and 80 years old with COVID-19, enrolled during active disease.

There are a few counts of this clone. The chain carries TRBV4-3 and TRBJ1-6, with a weak D call TRBD1 (6 bases). From germline, CDR1 is LGHNA and CDR2 YSLEER. Trimming pared 0 bases from V and 5 bases from J, leaving 11 bases between. This CDR3 region has 16 residues. The CDR3 sequence is CASSQDLSGDNSPLHF. The CDR3 DNA reads as TGCGCCAGCAGCCAAGATTTGTCAGGGGATAATTCACCCCTCCACTTT.

The gene calls are TRBV19 and TRBJ2-7; possibly TRBD2 for D (6 bases). CDR3 length: 16 amino acids. V was shortened by 3 bases and J by 6 bases, with 21 bases between the two germline ends. The germline gives CDR1 LNHDA, CDR2 SQIVND (reference sequence). Here the CDR3 DNA reads TGTGCCAGTAGTATGACCCGCCGCGCGGGAATAATCGAGCAGTACTTC. Translating it yields CASSMTRRAGIIEQYF.

In this sample, this clone turned up a few times. V is TRBV30 and J is TRBJ2-3; 11 nucleotides align to TRBD2. Trimming cost V 2 bases and J 4 bases; bases outside gene matches: 2. CDR3 length equals 14 residues. Germline V gene data show CDR1 as GTSNPN and CDR2 as SVGIG (reference sequence). The CDR3 DNA is TGTGCCTGGAGTCTAGCGGGAGGAGCAGATACGCAGTATTTT. Protein sequence: CAWSLAGGADTQYF.

V usage is TRBV29-1 and J usage is TRBJ2-7; 8 bases agree with TRBD2. This CDR3 spans 14 amino acids. The germline V gene encodes CDR1 SQVTM and CDR2 ANQGSEA. The trim removed 7 bases at V and 0 bases at J, leaving 8 bases unmatched. The CDR3, as DNA: TGCAGCGGCCGGGCGGGGGGCCCCTCCTACGAGCAGTACTTC. This translates into CSGRAGGPSYEQYF.

The rearrangement links TRBV6-2 or TRBV6-3 to TRBJ2-5; possibly TRBD1 for D (6 bases). Germline CDR1 reads MNHEY; CDR2 reads SVGEGT. Trimming cost V 2 bases and J 4 bases, with 20 bases left between them. This CDR3 region has 17 residues. The CDR3 is CASSYGQIQGLGETQYF. CDR3 bases: TGTGCCAGCAGTTACGGGCAAATACAGGGTCTAGGAGAGACCCAGTACTTC.

This chain links TRBV7-2 with TRBJ1-2; 9 nucleotides line up with TRBD1. The CDR3 is made up of 14 amino acids. Germline CDR1 is SGHTA and CDR2 is FQGNSA. V dropped 3 bases and J dropped 4; count of bases not matched to a gene: 3. The CDR3 nucleotides read TGTGCCAGCAGCTTCCGGGACAGGGCCTATGGCTACACCTTC. It is translated as CASSFRDRAYGYTF.

V is TRBV5-3 and J is TRBJ1-6, with no clear D. TRBV5-3 belongs to the ORF category, with a function that is uncertain. V lost 0 bases, J lost 11 bases, and 18 bases lay in between. The CDR3 contains 16 residues. The CDR3 nucleotides read TGTGCCAGAAGCTTGGCGGCCCTCGGAGGTCCTCCACCCCTCCACTTT. This codes for CARSLAALGGPPPLHF.

CDR3 nucleotides: TGTGCCAGCCGGAAGACAGGGGCCCCGTTTAATGAGCAGTTCTTC. This codes for CASRKTGAPFNEQFF. The chain is built from TRBV11-2 and TRBJ2-1, with 8 bases identical to TRBD1. Germline CDR1 and CDR2: SGHAT and FQNNGV. Trimming cost V 8 bases and J 7 bases; bases outside gene matches: 13. The CDR3 contains 15 residues.

This clone was seen more than once but under ten times. J is TRBJ1-4 and V is TRBV7-9, with D possibly being TRBD1 (5 bases). Germline CDR1 is SEHNR and CDR2 is FQNEAQ (reference sequence). The CDR3 is 13 amino acids. CDR3 region: CWVRDENNEKLFF. In nucleotides, the CDR3 is TGTTGGGTCAGGGATGAGAATAATGAAAAACTGTTTTTT. Drawing the rest from reference TRBV7-9 and TRBJ1-4, the complete variable domain is DTGVSQNPRHKITKRGQNVTFRCDPISEHNRLYWYRQTLGQGPEFLTYFQNEAQLEKSRLLSDRFSAERPKGSFSTLEIQRTEQGDSAMYLCWVRDENNEKLFFGSGTQLSVL.

CDR3 coding DNA: TGCAGTGCTAGTCCGGGGAGGGCCAAGGTTGAGCAGTTCTTC. Translating gives CSASPGRAKVEQFF. The rearrangement links TRBV20-1 to TRBJ2-1, with 7 bases that match TRBD2. With 3 bases clipped from V and 9 bases from J, the junction kept 11 bases outside the gene matches. The CDR3 runs 14 residues. Germline CDR1 is DFQATT and CDR2 is SNEGSKA (reference sequence).

This clone has just a few counts. The rearrangement uses TRBV19 and TRBJ2-1; TRBD2 aligns across 7 bases. The CDR3 covers 13 residues. Germline V gene lookup returns CDR1 LNHDA and CDR2 SQIVND (reference sequence). The trim removed 6 bases at V and 14 bases at J, leaving 13 bases unmatched. The DNA of the CDR3 is TGTGCCAGTAGCACTCAAGATCGGACTAGTAAGTTCTTC. Translating it yields CASSTQDRTSKFF.

The chain carries TRBV11-2 and TRBJ2-7; 14 nucleotides agree with TRBD2. Germline trimming cut 5 bases from V and 7 bases from J; bases unmatched to any gene: 13. Germline V gene data show CDR1 as SGHAT and CDR2 as FQNNGV. The length of the CDR3 is 17 residues. The CDR3 region has the DNA TGTGCCAGCAGCCGCAACGCGGGGACTAGCGGGAGTGGAGAGCAGTACTTC. The encoded protein is CASSRNAGTSGSGEQYF.

The gene calls are TRBV30 and TRBJ1-5; tentatively, D is TRBD1 (5 bases). CDR3 size: 15 residues. Germline V CDR1 and CDR2: GTSNPN, SVGIG (reference sequence). The V end was cut by 2 bases, the J end by 5 bases, with 16 bases between. The CDR3 reads CAWSTGTFIDQPQHF. The CDR3 coding sequence is TGTGCCTGGAGTACCGGGACTTTCATCGATCAGCCCCAGCATTTT.

The chain joins TRBV19 to TRBJ1-5; 9 bases match TRBD1. Trimming took 7 bases from V and 6 from J; bases not matched to a gene: 7. Germline values: CDR1 LNHDA, CDR2 SQIVND (reference sequence). The CDR3 is 14 amino acids. The CDR3 sequence: CASKEQGASQPQHF. CDR3 coding DNA: TGTGCCAGTAAGGAACAGGGGGCTTCTCAGCCCCAGCATTTT.

The chain combines TRBV6-5 with TRBJ2-7; D is possibly TRBD2 (5 bases). Per germline, CDR1 MNHEY and CDR2 SVGAGI. Trimming took off 4 bases at V and 4 bases at J, with 8 bases between the two ends. CDR3 length equals 12 residues. DNA for the CDR3: TGTGCCAGCAGTTTTTCGGGGTACGAGCAGTACTTC. As protein: CASSFSGYEQYF.

This clone was detected once. The genes are TRBV2 and TRBJ2-1, with a tentative D call TRBD2 (6 bases). This CDR3 spans 14 amino acids. The ends were cut back, 6 bases at V and 6 bases at J, with 15 bases in the middle. The V gene's germline CDR1 is SNHLY and CDR2 FYNNEI. DNA for the CDR3: TGTGCCAGCAGGAGGGCGGGGAACCCCAATGAGCAGTTCTTC. Protein sequence: CASRRAGNPNEQFF.

The CDR3 region has the DNA TGCAGCGTAGGGGGTACGGGGGAGACCCAGTACTTC. This codes for CSVGGTGETQYF. The chain links TRBV29-1 to TRBJ2-5; the D gene is possibly TRBD1 (6 bases). Germline-derived CDR1 and CDR2 are SQVTM and ANQGSEA. The V end was cut by 6 bases, the J end by 5 bases, with 13 bases between. The CDR3 sequence is 12 residues long.

Written as DNA, the CDR3 is TGTGCCAGCAGTAGGGGCGCGGACGCTTCACCCCTCCACTTT. Translation gives CASSRGADASPLHF. The V call is TRBV25-1, the J call TRBJ1-6; maybe TRBD1 (5 bases). This CDR3 comprises 14 residues. Trimming stripped 5 bases from V and 9 bases from J, with 14 bases between. Germline V lookup: CDR1 MGHDK, CDR2 SYGVNS.

The chain combines TRBV7-9 with TRBJ2-1, with 8 bases lining up with TRBD2. There are 16 residues in the CDR3. Germline V gene sequence: CDR1 SEHNR, CDR2 FQNEAQ (reference sequence). With 4 bases clipped from V and 3 bases from J, the junction kept 8 bases outside the gene matches. The CDR3 DNA reads TGTGCCAGCAGCTCGTTGTGGCGGGGGGACTACAATGAGCAGTTCTTC. It translates to CASSSLWRGDYNEQFF.

The chain joins TRBV27 to TRBJ2-5; no clear D. The germline CDR1 and CDR2 sequences are MNHEY and SMNVEV (reference sequence). Trimming shortened V by 1 base and J by 5 bases, and 17 bases separated the two germline ends. CDR3 length: 16 amino acids. CDR3 protein: CASSLLRSGYVETQYF. DNA of the CDR3: TGTGCCAGCAGTTTATTGCGGAGTGGGTATGTGGAGACCCAGTACTTC.

On this clone: Mismatch with germline at one junction end may stem from a read error. This chain connects TRBV11-2 to TRBJ2-3; 12 bases line up with TRBD2. The CDR3 length is 20 residues. Germline CDR1 reads SGHAT; CDR2 reads FQNNGV. In nucleotides, the CDR3 is TGTGCCAGCAGCCTAGAAGGACTAGCGGGACTCCTCGGGGGCACAGATACGCAGTATTTT. This encodes CASSLEGLAGLLGGTDTQYF. The whole variable domain, remainder taken from reference TRBV11-2 and TRBJ2-3, is EAGVAQSPRYKIIEKRQSVAFWCNPISGHATLYWYQQILGQGPKLLIQFQNNGVVDDSQLPKDRFSAERLKGVDSTLKIQPAKLEDSAVYLCASSLEGLAGLLGGTDTQYFGPGTRLTVL.

The rearrangement joins TRBV7-9 to TRBJ2-1, with D possibly matching TRBD2 (5 bases). Germline V lookup: CDR1 SEHNR, CDR2 FQNEAQ (reference sequence). This CDR3 contains 12 residues. The V gene lost 8 bases and the J gene lost 9 bases, with 14 bases spanning the gap. CDR3 coding DNA: TGTGCCAGCCTGGGAGCTGGTTCTGAGCAGTTCTTC. Translating gives CASLGAGSEQFF.

The chain uses TRBV20-1 and TRBJ1-2; D remains unclear. The germline V gene has CDR1 DFQATT and CDR2 SNEGSKA (reference sequence). The CDR3 consists of 9 residues. The CDR3 bases are TGCAGCCCGTCTCGGGAATACACCTTC. It encodes CSPSREYTF.

The chain links TRBV4-2 to TRBJ2-7, with a possible D match to TRBD1 (6 bases). CDR1 and CDR2 (germline): LGHNA, YNFKEQ. CDR3 length: 16 residues. Deletions cut 0 bases from V and 0 bases from J, with 12 bases between. CDR3 amino acids: CASSQEGTSHSYEQYF. DNA for the CDR3: TGTGCCAGCAGCCAAGAGGGGACATCGCACTCCTACGAGCAGTACTTC.

This clone was recorded once. The V call is TRBV9, the J call TRBJ1-6; possibly TRBD1 for D (5 bases). The germline V and J ends were trimmed by 7 bases and 9 bases, with 14 bases remaining between them. The CDR3 contains 13 residues. Germline V gene sequence: CDR1 SGDLS, CDR2 YYNGEE. This CDR3 is CASGPQGGSPLHF. CDR3 bases: TGTGCCAGCGGTCCTCAGGGTGGTTCACCCCTCCACTTT.